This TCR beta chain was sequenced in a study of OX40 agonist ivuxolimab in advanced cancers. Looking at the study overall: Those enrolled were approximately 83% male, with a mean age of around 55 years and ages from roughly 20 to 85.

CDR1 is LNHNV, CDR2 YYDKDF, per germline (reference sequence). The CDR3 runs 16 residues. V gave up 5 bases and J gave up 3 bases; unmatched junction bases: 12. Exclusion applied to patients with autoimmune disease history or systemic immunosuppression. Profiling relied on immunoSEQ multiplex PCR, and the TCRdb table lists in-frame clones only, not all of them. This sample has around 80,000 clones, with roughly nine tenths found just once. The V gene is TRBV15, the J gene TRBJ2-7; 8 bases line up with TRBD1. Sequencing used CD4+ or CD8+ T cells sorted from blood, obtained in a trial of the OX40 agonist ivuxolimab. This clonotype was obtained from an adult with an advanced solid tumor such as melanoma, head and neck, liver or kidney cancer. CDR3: CATSGGIYDRGYEQYF. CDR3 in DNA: TGTGCCACCAGCGGAGGCATTTATGACAGGGGCTACGAGCAGTACTTC.